The rows below give T cell receptor beta chains drawn from one sample of a study of cytomegalovirus exposure and HLA in healthy donors. Sequencing used immunoSEQ multiplex PCR; TCRdb keeps in-frame clones, though not all of them. Of over 140,000 clones in the sample, approximately 84% were seen once. The sample was PBMCs. The origin of the receptors is a man between 25 and 39 years old in good health and CMV-seropositive. CDR3s include the opening cysteine and the closing phenylalanine or tryptophan. A D gene is named only where the DNA matches it firmly. Clone size appears in some rows only: once, few, many, or a class for an expanded clone.

TRBJ1-1 TRBD1 TRBV30 . TGTGCCTGGATTTTGGGACAGGGGATGGTAAACACTGAAGCTTTCTTT CAWILGQGMVNTEAFF
TRBJ1-5 . TRBV7-8 . TGTGCCAGCAGCCGGGGGGTTGGCAATCAGCCCCAGCATTTT CASSRGVGNQPQHF
TRBJ1-4 . TRBV5-6 . TGTGCCAGCAGCTTTTACGACAGGAATGAAAAACTGTTTTTT CASSFYDRNEKLFF
TRBJ1-2 . TRBV27 . TGTGCCAGCAGCAGGCACAGGGCCAACTATGGCTACACCTTC CASSRHRANYGYTF
TRBJ2-3 . TRBV19 . TGTGCCAGTAAGTGGGGACAAAGCACAGATACGCAGTATTTT CASKWGQSTDTQYF
TRBJ2-5 TRBD2 TRBV7-9 once TGTGCCAGCAGCTCCCAACCGGCGGGAGGGCAAGAGACCCAGTACTTC CASSSQPAGGQETQYF
TRBJ1-1 TRBD1 TRBV5-1 few TGCGCCAGCAGCTTTCAGGGGGCGCGTATCACTGAAGCTTTCTTT CASSFQGARITEAFF
TRBJ1-2 . TRBV5-1 . TGCGCCAGCAGGGCCGGGGACTATGGCTACACCTTC CASRAGDYGYTF
TRBJ2-1 TRBD1 TRBV6-1 . TGTGCCAGCAGTGAATGGGGACAGGGGATTGTCCATGAGCAGTTCTTC CASSEWGQGIVHEQFF
TRBJ2-3 . TRBV10-1 . TGCGCCCCACAGGTGATTTGTAGCACAGATACGCAGTATTTT CAPQVICSTDTQYF
TRBJ1-2 . TRBV29-1 . TGCAGCGTTGGGTGGGCCTCCCGTGGCTATGGCTACACCTTC CSVGWASRGYGYTF
TRBJ1-2 . TRBV28 . TGTGCCAGCAGTCGGGACTTCGGGAGCTATGGCTACACCTTC CASSRDFGSYGYTF
TRBJ2-7 TRBD1 TRBV6-5 . TGTGCCAGCAGGAAGACAGGGAACTACGAGCAGTACTTC CASRKTGNYEQYF
TRBJ2-7 . TRBV25-1 . TGTGCCAGCAGTGCCGGGACATACGAGCAGTACTTC CASSAGTYEQYF
TRBJ1-2 TRBD1 TRBV28 . TGTGCCAGCAGCCGAGACAGGGCGGCGGACTATGGCTACACCTTC CASSRDRAADYGYTF
TRBJ1-2 TRBD1 TRBV6-5 . TGTGCCAGCAGCCGGGACAGGGCCTATGGCTACACCTTC CASSRDRAYGYTF
TRBJ2-4 . TRBV6-8 . TGTGCCAGCAGGACAATTCATCCCATTATACTAGCCAAAAACATTCAGTACTTC CASRTIHPIILAKNIQYF
TRBJ2-7 . TRBV18 once TGTGCCAGCTCACCAGGCAGTACCTACGAGCAGTACTTC CASSPGSTYEQYF
TRBJ2-5 . TRBV28 . TGTGCCAGCAGTTATGCGGGGGCACGAGATCAGGAGACCCAGTACTTC CASSYAGARDQETQYF
TRBJ2-7 . TRBV28 . TGTGCCAGCAGTAGCGATGTGCCAGGGGCCTACGAGCAGTACTTC CASSSDVPGAYEQYF
TRBJ2-3 . TRBV29-1 once TGCAGCGTTGAAGTAGGGGCCAGACCCACAGATACGCAGTATTTT CSVEVGARPTDTQYF
TRBJ2-7 . TRBV9 . TGTGCCAGCAGCGCAGGGGTCTCCTACGAGCAGTACTTC CASSAGVSYEQYF
TRBJ1-1 . TRBV2 . TGTGCCAGCAAACGGGTCAGGAGGGGTCCTGAAGCTTTCTTT CASKRVRRGPEAFF
TRBJ1-1 . TRBV19 . TGTGCCAGTAGCCAAGACAGGCCGAACACTGAAGCTTTCTTT CASSQDRPNTEAFF